This note documents a single TCR beta chain sequence. Its matching antigen is unknown. The CDR3 spans 16 residues. Germline V gene lookup returns CDR1 MNHEY and CDR2 SVGAGI. Germline trimming cut 2 bases from V and 1 base from J; bases unmatched to any gene: 7. Each sample gave at least 6.5 million isolated PBMCs. The extraction recovered at least 5.5 micrograms of total RNA per sample. These data are taken from a study of blood T cells in healthy people across ages. Study-wide results and limits: Researchers judged that diversity estimates from one million T cells fell short of true values. Age brought a roughly linear fall in TCR beta diversity measured per million T cells.

Alongside a J-beta primer mix, a sample-barcoded 5' primer served in a second PCR lasting about 6 to 11 cycles. Each CDR3 protein is one row after TCRdb ran MiXCR on the 5' RACE reads. The data contain 870,000 or so distinct CDR3 sequences, roughly 26% of them seen just once; the ten biggest clones take up roughly 17%. The chain combines TRBV6-5 with TRBJ1-2; TRBD1 aligns across 7 bases. Sample: blood. The TCR originated in a woman aged 80 or older in good health. The CDR3 nucleotides read TGTGCCAGCAGTTACCAAGGACAGGAATTTAACTATGGCTACACCTTC. Translation: CASSYQGQEFNYGYTF.